Listed below are T cell receptor beta chains from one sample, sequenced in a study of response to subunit inactivated influenza vaccine. One entry per CDR3 protein results from TCRdb running MiXCR on the RT-PCR reads. The table records about 780,000 distinct CDR3 sequences, approximately 17% of them present only once. The sequences come from PBMCs from blood, collected roughly 5 days after vaccination. The receptors were sampled from a man aged 45-60 years who received an inactivated influenza vaccine. The conserved cysteine and the conserved F or W are not part of the CDR3 here. A D gene is named only where the DNA matches it firmly.

TRBV6-6,TRBJ2-1,.,ACLGRNNEQF
TRBV3-1,TRBJ2-7,TRBD2,ASSQVSGRATEQY
TRBV9,TRBJ2-1,.,ASSADHRSDNEQF
TRBV12-3/TRBV12-4,TRBJ2-2,TRBD2,ASSFRLAGLTGELF
TRBV12-3/TRBV12-4,TRBJ1-1,.,ASSRRTQGLWSEAF
TRBV6-5,TRBJ1-6,.,ASSYSSANNSPLH
TRBV25-1,TRBJ1-5,.,ASPGVGVQPQH
TRBV7-9,TRBJ2-1,.,ATLLALGNNEQF
TRBV10-2,TRBJ2-1,TRBD2,ASSESWLAGTYNEQF
TRBV6-5,TRBJ2-1,.,ASSYTFLNEQF
TRBV12-3/TRBV12-4,TRBJ1-5,.,ASSLVQFGNQPQH
TRBV12-3/TRBV12-4,TRBJ2-1,TRBD1,ASSFWDRGDNEQF
TRBV10-3,TRBJ2-1,TRBD2,ATRNGLAGVGDEQF
TRBV10-2,TRBJ2-2,TRBD2,ASSVTSGGNGELF
TRBV10-3,TRBJ2-3,.,AISDVGDTQY
TRBV28,TRBJ2-5,.,ASSSNGPGQETQY
TRBV20-1,TRBJ1-5,.,SATRGGGNQPQH
TRBV12-3/TRBV12-4,TRBJ2-1,.,ASSFNRENEQF
TRBV4-1,TRBJ1-5,.,ASSRGPGLIVGQPQH
TRBV5-1,TRBJ2-7,.,ASSTDGYNYEQY
TRBV2,TRBJ2-3,.,ASSGLDDTQY
TRBV29-1,TRBJ2-5,TRBD1,SVVPGGVQTQY